Each of the 32 T cell receptor beta chains below was sequenced from the same sample in a study of blood T cell repertoires in COVID-19 (dated by TCRdb to 2018 to 2020). The library was produced with the immunoSEQ multiplex PCR assay. The immuneACCESS repertoire file appears here via TCRdb, limited to in-frame rearrangements. These files lack a portion of the clones; in checked studies, under half of the deficit traces to unresolved V genes, and the cause of the others is not known. The sample records a few hundred thousand clones, roughly four fifths of which are singletons. Together, the top ten hold roughly 14% of the sample. Sequenced sample: peripheral blood. The receptors stem from an older person with COVID-19, enrolled during active disease.

V and J are TRBV10-3 and TRBJ1-2, with a tentative D call TRBD1 (5 bases). V lost 2 bases, J lost 4 bases, and 17 bases lay in between. The CDR3 has 16 amino acids. Germline CDR1 reads ENHRY; CDR2 reads SYGVKD. CDR3 in amino acids: CAISELRDSRSYGYTF. The CDR3 coding sequence is TGTGCCATCAGTGAGCTACGGGACTCAAGGAGCTATGGCTACACCTTC.

V gene TRBV7-2 combines with J gene TRBJ2-6, with 10 positions matching TRBD2. Trimming removed 1 base from V and 2 bases from J; junction bases left unmatched: 5. The CDR3 is 18 residues long. Germline V gene lookup returns CDR1 SGHTA and CDR2 FQGNSA. In DNA form, the CDR3 reads TGTGCCAGCAGCTTAGGTCTAGCGGGAGCGGCTGGGGCCAACGTCCTGACTTTC. This sequence encodes CASSLGLAGAAGANVLTF. Full variable domain (missing parts from reference TRBV7-2 and TRBJ2-6): GAGVSQSPSNKVTEKGKDVELRCDPISGHTALYWYRQSLGQGLEFLIYFQGNSAPDKSGLPSDRFSAERTGGSVSTLTIQRTQQEDSAVYLCASSLGLAGAAGANVLTFGAGSRLTVL.

The chain recombines TRBV6-2 or TRBV6-3 with TRBJ1-5, with D unclear. This CDR3 comprises 17 residues. V was shortened by 2 bases and J by 5 bases, with 19 bases between the two germline ends. Germline CDR1 is MNHEY and CDR2 is SVGEGT. This CDR3 is CASSYTNPGPEHQPQHF. The CDR3 region has the DNA TGTGCCAGCAGTTACACGAACCCGGGTCCGGAACATCAGCCCCAGCATTTT.

The gene calls are TRBV28 and TRBJ1-4; TRBD1 is a possible D gene (6 bases). Between the trimmed V and J ends, which lost 9 bases and 0 bases, there was a span of 17 bases. Germline CDR1 reads MDHEN; CDR2 reads SYDVKM. The CDR3 sequence is 16 residues long. The CDR3 sequence is CARIYQGKATNEKLFF. The CDR3 DNA follows: TGTGCCAGGATCTATCAGGGGAAGGCAACTAATGAAAAACTGTTTTTT.

The CDR3 is CASSIDGQETQYF. The CDR3 region has the DNA TGTGCCAGTAGTATCGACGGGCAAGAGACCCAGTACTTC. The chain is built from TRBV19 and TRBJ2-5; D unclear. V was shortened by 3 bases and J by 2 bases, with 7 bases between the two germline ends. The CDR3 length is 13 residues. Germline CDR1 reads LNHDA; CDR2 reads SQIVND (reference sequence).

V and J are TRBV2 and TRBJ2-3, with 11 bases matching TRBD2. The CDR3 is made up of 16 amino acids. Looked up from germline, CDR1 is SNHLY and CDR2 is FYNNEI. Trimming removed 6 bases from V and 4 bases from J; junction bases left unmatched: 9. The CDR3 protein is CASRGLAGGPADTQYF. For the CDR3, the DNA is TGTGCCAGCAGAGGGTTAGCGGGGGGGCCGGCAGATACGCAGTATTTT.

The chain links TRBV28 to TRBJ1-6; no clear D. Trimming took 2 bases from V and 6 from J, leaving 11 bases between them. The CDR3 consists of 15 residues. Germline V lookup: CDR1 MDHEN, CDR2 SYDVKM. DNA for the CDR3: TGTGCCAGCAGTTTAGAGAGTACTTTTAATTCACCCCTCCACTTT. It yields the protein CASSLESTFNSPLHF.

This rearrangement joins TRBV19 to TRBJ2-1; no reliable D call. Deletions cut 5 bases from V and 9 bases from J, with 8 bases between. Germline V gives CDR1 LNHDA, CDR2 SQIVND (reference sequence). The CDR3 contains 11 residues. CDR3 nucleotides: TGTGCCAGTAGTGTACTCGGTGAGCAGTTCTTC. Translation gives CASSVLGEQFF. The full variable domain, completed using reference TRBV19 and TRBJ2-1, is DGGITQSPKYLFRKEGQNVTLSCEQNLNHDAMYWYRQDPGQGLRLIYYSQIVNDFQKGDIAEGYSVSREKKESFPLTVTSAQKNPTAFYLCASSVLGEQFFGPGTRLTVL.

V gene TRBV28 combines with J gene TRBJ1-2; no firm D call. CDR1 MDHEN and CDR2 SYDVKM come from the germline V gene. Trimming stripped 1 base from V and 7 bases from J, with 22 bases between. This CDR3 is built from 17 residues. Written as DNA, the CDR3 is TGTGCCAGCAGTTTATCCACATTATTAAGTTGGGAGTCTGGCTACACCTTC. Protein sequence: CASSLSTLLSWESGYTF.

This rearrangement joins TRBV25-1 to TRBJ1-4; TRBD1 matches at 7 bases. This CDR3 spans 14 amino acids. Trimming removed 5 bases from V and 2 bases from J; junction bases left unmatched: 2. Looked up from germline, CDR1 is MGHDK and CDR2 is SYGVNS. DNA of the CDR3: TGTGCCAGCAGTAGGGGGCCTACTAATGAAAAACTGTTTTTT. Amino acid sequence: CASSRGPTNEKLFF.

V usage is TRBV3-1 (or the pseudogene TRBV3-2) and J usage is TRBJ2-7; D is perhaps TRBD2 (5 bases). The CDR3 has 14 residues. Trimming left V 3 bases short and J 6 bases short, with 15 bases between. Germline loops: CDR1 LGHDT, CDR2 YNNKEL (reference sequence). For the CDR3, the DNA is TGTGCCAGCAGCCAGGGCGACAAGCGGATCGAGCAGTACTTC. Encoded protein: CASSQGDKRIEQYF.

This chain connects TRBV7-9 to TRBJ2-7; TRBD1 aligns across 8 bases. Germline V gene lookup returns CDR1 SEHNR and CDR2 FQNEAQ (reference sequence). The CDR3 sequence is 18 residues long. V lost 2 bases, J lost 3 bases, and 15 bases stayed unmatched. The CDR3 loop reads CASSLSHLGQGGNYEQYF. The CDR3 bases are TGTGCCAGCAGCTTAAGCCATCTTGGACAGGGAGGAAACTACGAGCAGTACTTC.

V gene TRBV21-1 combines with J gene TRBJ2-3; TRBD1 reflects the table's D call only, with no check against the DNA. TRBV21-1 is listed as a pseudogene. CDR3 length: 17 amino acids. The CDR3 coding sequence is TGTGCCAGCAGCCCCGAGGTAGGGGACAGGGTCACAGATACGCAGTATTTT. Its translation: CASSPEVGDRVTDTQYF.

The rearrangement uses TRBV7-8 and TRBJ2-3, with 10 positions matching TRBD2. V lost 5 bases, J lost 2 bases, and 13 bases stayed unmatched. The CDR3 length is 18 residues. From germline, CDR1 is SGHVS and CDR2 FQNEAQ. CDR3 in amino acids: CASSQRAGGPTLTDTQYF. The CDR3 DNA follows: TGTGCCAGCAGCCAGAGAGCGGGGGGGCCGACTCTCACAGATACGCAGTATTTT.

V and J are TRBV28 and TRBJ2-5; D is perhaps TRBD1 (6 bases). Germline V lookup: CDR1 MDHEN, CDR2 SYDVKM. This CDR3 contains 12 residues. The germline V and J ends were trimmed by 7 bases and 2 bases, with 8 bases remaining between them. The CDR3 DNA reads as TGTGCCAGCAAACAGGGACAAGAGACCCAGTACTTC. Encoded protein: CASKQGQETQYF.

The count of this clone is one. The chain has TRBV5-1 and TRBJ1-5, with D perhaps TRBD1 (6 bases). The V end lost 4 bases, the J end lost 11 bases, and 25 bases lay between the germline ends. The CDR3 contains 16 residues. The germline CDR1 and CDR2 sequences are SGHRS and YFSETQ. The CDR3, as DNA: TGCGCCAGCAGCGAAAACTCCGGGACACCAGGATCCGCCCAGCATTTT. Its protein is CASSENSGTPGSAQHF.

The rearrangement uses TRBV7-2 and TRBJ2-5, with D possibly being TRBD2 (7 bases). CDR3 length: 14 amino acids. CDR1 is SGHTA and CDR2 is FQGNSA in the germline V gene. Trimming pared 2 bases from V and 4 bases from J, leaving 11 bases between. This chain's CDR3 is CASSLWEGGETQYF. For the CDR3, the DNA is TGTGCCAGCAGCTTATGGGAGGGGGGAGAGACCCAGTACTTC.

The CDR3 DNA sequence: TGTGCCAGCAGGAGGAGCGGCTCCTACGAGCAGTACTTC. Translated: CASRRSGSYEQYF. The rearrangement uses TRBV28 and TRBJ2-7, with D perhaps TRBD2 (5 bases). Germline loops: CDR1 MDHEN, CDR2 SYDVKM. Trimming took 6 bases from V and 0 from J, leaving 9 bases between them. The CDR3 is 13 amino acids.

The V call is TRBV6-5, the J call TRBJ1-5; 8 bases are shared with TRBD1. V gave up 6 bases and J gave up 5 bases; unmatched junction bases: 3. Germline V gene lookup returns CDR1 MNHEY and CDR2 SVGAGI. This CDR3 is built from 13 residues. For the CDR3, the DNA is TGTGCCAGCAGCGGACAGGGTCATCAGCCCCAGCATTTT. Its protein product is CASSGQGHQPQHF.

The rearrangement uses TRBV28 and TRBJ2-7; possible D gene TRBD1, 5 bases. The ends were cut back, 4 bases at V and 5 bases at J, with 24 bases in the middle. Per the germline V gene, CDR1 is MDHEN and CDR2 is SYDVKM. The CDR3 covers 17 residues. The CDR3 nucleotides read TGTGCCAGCAGTTCCCGTATAGACAGCCCTCTGCGACACGAGCAGTACTTC. Its translation: CASSSRIDSPLRHEQYF.

The chain joins TRBV27 to TRBJ1-2; tentative D call: TRBD1 (5 bases). The CDR3 extends over 12 amino acids. The germline V gene encodes CDR1 MNHEY and CDR2 SMNVEV (reference sequence). V lost 6 bases to trimming and J lost 7 bases, with 12 bases between them. The CDR3 here is CASSNLGGGYTF. The CDR3 DNA sequence: TGTGCCAGCAGCAACCTGGGGGGTGGCTACACCTTC.

This rearrangement joins TRBV3-1 (or the pseudogene TRBV3-2) to TRBJ1-6; D is unclear. Germline V gene sequence: CDR1 LGHDT, CDR2 YNNKEL (reference sequence). V was clipped by 1 base and J by 10 bases, with 20 bases between them. The CDR3 covers 17 residues. In nucleotides, the CDR3 is TGTGCCAGCAGCCAAGCTTCGGAAGCGGGGTGGCGGTCACCCCTCCACTTT. Translation: CASSQASEAGWRSPLHF.

In nucleotides, the CDR3 is TGTGCCAGCAGTGAACCGGACGGGAGGAGGGTTAGGGGTGAGCAGTTCTTC. Amino acids: CASSEPDGRRVRGEQFF. The V call is TRBV25-1, the J call TRBJ2-1, with 7 bases lining up with TRBD2. Losses at the gene ends were 2 bases for V and 9 bases for J; bases not matched to a gene: 16. CDR1 is MGHDK, CDR2 SYGVNS, per germline. The CDR3 is 17 amino acids.

The chain links TRBV11-2 to TRBJ2-7; unclear D gene. This CDR3 is built from 14 residues. Germline V CDR1 and CDR2: SGHAT, FQNNGV. V was pared by 1 base and J by 0 bases, with 7 bases between. CDR3 nucleotides: TGTGCCAGCAGCTTAGGGCCTAGCTCCTACGAGCAGTACTTC. It encodes CASSLGPSSYEQYF.

The chain joins TRBV24-1 to TRBJ2-1, with TRBD1 as a possible D gene (6 bases). The V gene's germline CDR1 is KGHDR and CDR2 SFDVKD. The CDR3 is made up of 14 amino acids. The V end was cut by 6 bases, the J end by 5 bases, with 13 bases between. In nucleotides, the CDR3 is TGTGCCACCAGTTCGAGACAGGTGAACAATGAGCAGTTCTTC. Translation gives CATSSRQVNNEQFF.

J is TRBJ2-2 and V is TRBV5-1; TRBD2 is a possible D gene (6 bases). The V gene lost 4 bases and the J gene lost 0 bases, with 16 bases spanning the gap. CDR3 length equals 17 residues. Germline V lookup: CDR1 SGHRS, CDR2 YFSETQ. The CDR3 sequence is CASSPSLGGSNTGELFF. In DNA, the CDR3 is TGCGCCAGCAGCCCAAGCCTCGGGGGTTCGAACACCGGGGAGCTGTTTTTT.

This rearrangement joins TRBV5-1 to TRBJ1-4; 7 bases map to TRBD1. Germline CDR1 SGHRS, CDR2 YFSETQ. J lost 8 bases, V lost 2 bases, and 6 bases had no gene match. The CDR3 length is 14 residues. The CDR3 DNA sequence: TGCGCCAGCAGCTTCAACACAGGGGAGGAAAAACTGTTTTTT. Protein sequence: CASSFNTGEEKLFF.

This chain joins TRBV7-3 and TRBJ2-3; 10 bases fit TRBD2. V was clipped by 5 bases and J by 4 bases; unmatched bases: 6. The CDR3 length is 15 residues. Germline CDR1 SGHTA, CDR2 FQGTGA. The CDR3 loop reads CASSDQRGGPDTQYF. For the CDR3, the DNA is TGTGCCAGCAGCGACCAGCGGGGGGGACCAGATACGCAGTATTTT.

The V and J genes are TRBV19 and TRBJ1-5; D is possibly TRBD1 (6 bases). The germline CDR1 and CDR2 sequences are LNHDA and SQIVND (reference sequence). Trimming removed 2 bases at V and 2 bases at J, with 13 bases between. This CDR3 is built from 16 residues. The CDR3 here is CASSIPGVWGNQPQHF. CDR3 nucleotides: TGTGCCAGTAGTATACCAGGGGTCTGGGGCAATCAGCCCCAGCATTTT.

This chain connects TRBV11-3 to TRBJ2-2, with D tentatively TRBD1 (5 bases). Trimming removed 4 bases from V and 3 bases from J, with 12 bases in between. CDR1 is SGHNT, CDR2 YENEEA, per germline. The CDR3 is 15 amino acids. The CDR3 spells CASSSRGADTGELFF. CDR3 bases: TGTGCCAGCAGCTCAAGGGGTGCCGACACCGGGGAGCTGTTTTTT. Based on the CDR3 plus reference TRBV11-3 and TRBJ2-2, the full variable domain is EAGVVQSPRYKIIEKKQPVAFWCNPISGHNTLYWYLQNLGQGPELLIRYENEEAVDDSQLPKDRFSAERLKGVDSTLKIQPAELGDSAVYLCASSSRGADTGELFFGEGSRLTVL.

This chain connects TRBV6-2 or TRBV6-3 to TRBJ2-2; 7 bases are shared with TRBD2. The CDR3 covers 15 residues. The germline V gene encodes CDR1 MNHEY and CDR2 SVGEGT. J was trimmed by 5 bases and V by 2 bases; bases with no gene match: 5. The CDR3 bases are TGTGCCAGCAGTTACCGGGACTATTCTACCGGGGAGCTGTTTTTT. Translated: CASSYRDYSTGELFF.

CDR3: CASSVRLAGYNEQFF. DNA for the CDR3: TGTGCCAGCAGCGTACGGCTAGCAGGTTACAATGAGCAGTTCTTC. The chain couples TRBV9 to TRBJ2-1, with D perhaps matching TRBD2 (5 bases). CDR3 size: 15 residues. The germline V gene has CDR1 SGDLS and CDR2 YYNGEE. V was cut by 1 base and J by 4 bases, with 12 bases left in between.